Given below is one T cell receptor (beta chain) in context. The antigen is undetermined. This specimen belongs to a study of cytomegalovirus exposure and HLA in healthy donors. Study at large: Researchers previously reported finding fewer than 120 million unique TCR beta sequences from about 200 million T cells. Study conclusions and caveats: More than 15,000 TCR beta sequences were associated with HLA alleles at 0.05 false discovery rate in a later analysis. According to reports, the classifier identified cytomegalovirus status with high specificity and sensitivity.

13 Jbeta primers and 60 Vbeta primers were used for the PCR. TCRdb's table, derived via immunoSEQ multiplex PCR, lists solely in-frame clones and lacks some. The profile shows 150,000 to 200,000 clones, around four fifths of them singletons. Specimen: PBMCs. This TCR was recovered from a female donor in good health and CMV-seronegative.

This CDR3 is CASSPVDGSSASPLHF. The DNA of the CDR3 is TGTGCCAGTAGTCCCGTCGATGGGTCTAGCGCTTCACCCCTCCACTTT. The chain combines TRBV19 with TRBJ1-6, with D hard to call. Germline lookup yields CDR1 LNHDA and CDR2 SQIVND (reference sequence). The V and J ends lost 5 bases and 9 bases respectively, with 20 bases between them. The CDR3 is 16 amino acids.